This T cell receptor beta chain was identified during a study of PD-1 blockade in classical Hodgkin lymphoma. Study findings and constraints: Patients who began taking nivolumab under 1 year after ASCT were left out. Newly diagnosed patients and complete responders had comparable diversity at baseline. Diminished baseline TCR diversity has been reported in newly diagnosed patients relative to healthy donors.

Every one of the patients relapsed after autologous stem cell transplantation (brentuximab vedotin exposure was variable). From germline, CDR1 is SGHRS and CDR2 YFSETQ. The CDR3 is made up of 14 amino acids. Unmatched junction bases numbered 5, after V lost 0 bases and J lost 6 bases. As regards this clone: Its antigen is not identified.

Measured with immunoSEQ multiplex PCR; TCRdb has only the in-frame clones, and not every one. The table lists tens of thousands of clones, around 67% of them singletons. The V and J genes are TRBV5-1 and TRBJ2-7, with 8 bases that match TRBD1. This TCR derives from a human donor with classical Hodgkin lymphoma. The specimen comprised peripheral blood mononuclear cells (PBMCs), sampled before the second cycle of nivolumab. The CDR3 DNA follows: TGCGCCAGCAGCTTGGAAGGACAGGGCGGCGAGCAGTACTTC. It specifies CASSLEGQGGEQYF.